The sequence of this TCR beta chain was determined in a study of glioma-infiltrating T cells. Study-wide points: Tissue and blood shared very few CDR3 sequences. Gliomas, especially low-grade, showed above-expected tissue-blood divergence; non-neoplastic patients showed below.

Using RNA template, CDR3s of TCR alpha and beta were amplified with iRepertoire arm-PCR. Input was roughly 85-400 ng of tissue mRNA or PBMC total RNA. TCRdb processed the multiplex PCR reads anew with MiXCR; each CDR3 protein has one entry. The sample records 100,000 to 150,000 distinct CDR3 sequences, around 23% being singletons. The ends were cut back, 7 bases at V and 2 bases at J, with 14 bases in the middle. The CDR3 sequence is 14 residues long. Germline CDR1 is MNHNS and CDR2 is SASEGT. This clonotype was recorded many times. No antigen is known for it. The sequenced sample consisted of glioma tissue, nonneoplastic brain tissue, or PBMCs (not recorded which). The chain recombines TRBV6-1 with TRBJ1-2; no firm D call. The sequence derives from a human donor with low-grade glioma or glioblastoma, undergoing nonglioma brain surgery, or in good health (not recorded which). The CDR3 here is CASITSGPNYGYTF. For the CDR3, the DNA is TGTGCCAGCATCACATCCGGGCCCAACTATGGCTACACCTTC.